This T cell receptor beta chain was sequenced during a study of siplizumab effects on memory and regulatory T cells. General study points: The mean Treg-derived percentage of mappable alloreactive CD4+ clones was 55% to 80% with siplizumab compared with about 27% in controls.

Around 9.1 x 10^4 TCR templates per sample were sequenced. Sequencing was performed with immunoSEQ multiplex PCR; in TCRdb, only in-frame clones are kept and a portion is missing. The sample includes some 100,000 clones, approximately 92% of them seen just once. With regard to this clone: Its antigen remains unidentified.

The germline V gene has CDR1 LNHDA and CDR2 SQIVND (reference sequence). V lost 1 base, J lost 4 bases, and 4 bases lay in between. This CDR3 is 13 amino acids long. This receptor was obtained from a human donor in good health. The chain joins TRBV19 to TRBJ2-2; D is ambiguous. Material: CD4+ T cells sorted from blood. The CDR3 protein is CASSIASTGELFF. The CDR3 DNA follows: TGTGCCAGTAGTATAGCCAGCACCGGGGAGCTGTTTTTT.